This paragraph reports one T cell receptor beta chain. Only in-frame clones appear in the TCRdb table, and some are missing; sequencing was by immunoSEQ multiplex PCR. The sample shows 15,000 to 20,000 clones, around 85% of them seen only once. The sample is drawn from a study of ipilimumab plus nivolumab after autologous stem cell transplantation. Study-wide context: Median doses per patient: roughly 5 ipilimumab, fewer than ten nivolumab. The DLBCL cohort had primary refractory and relapsed disease, with 18-month progression-free survival of roughly 86% and 30%.

Ipilimumab, 1 mg/kg, started 14 to 28 days after autologous transplant. Patients got 3 mg/kg IV nivolumab weeks 1, 4, 7, 10, then biweekly through week 26. The CDR3 consists of 14 residues. V lost 5 bases and J lost 4, with 12 bases in between. Looked up from germline, CDR1 is MNHEY and CDR2 is SMNVEV (reference sequence). The V call is TRBV27, the J call TRBJ2-1; D unresolved. The clonotype originates from a male donor with diffuse large B-cell lymphoma. The starting material was PBMCs, obtained in a trial of ipilimumab plus nivolumab as post-transplant consolidation. The CDR3 loop reads CASSPDRSYNEQFF. The CDR3 nucleotides read TGTGCCAGCAGTCCCGACCGTTCATACAATGAGCAGTTCTTC.